A selection of T cell receptor beta chains follows, all from one sample in a study of CD8 T cells in Susac syndrome. TCRdb itself ran the immunoSEQ multiplex PCR reads through MiXCR, one entry per CDR3 protein. The sample has 110,000 to 150,000 distinct CDR3 sequences; nearly 97% are singletons. The sequenced sample consisted of CD4+ T cells from PBMCs. Source of these receptors: a human donor with Susac syndrome. Both conserved end residues are part of each CDR3. D genes are given only for firm matches. Only part of the rows carry a size: once, few, many, or a class if the clone is expanded.

J gene,V gene,D gene,clone size,CDR3 DNA,CDR3 protein
TRBJ2-1,TRBV28,TRBD2,.,TGTGCCAGCAGTCCCCAGGGACTAGCGGTAAGCTCCTACAATGAGCAGTTCTTC,CASSPQGLAVSSYNEQFF
TRBJ1-2,TRBV12-3/TRBV12-4,.,.,TGTGCCAGCAGACGGGACTTGGGCTATGGCTACACCTTC,CASRRDLGYGYTF
TRBJ2-5,TRBV6-5,TRBD2,.,TGTGCCAGCAGTCGGACTAGCGGGAGCGCTGCGACCCAGTACTTC,CASSRTSGSAATQYF
TRBJ2-7,TRBV11-1,TRBD1,.,TGTGCCAGCAGCTTAGTGGACAGGAGTTCCTACGAGCAGTACTTC,CASSLVDRSSYEQYF
TRBJ2-1,TRBV20-1,TRBD1,.,TGCAGTGCGGGGGACAGGGGGGACAATGAGCAGTTCTTC,CSAGDRGDNEQFF
TRBJ2-3,TRBV6-5,TRBD1,.,TGTGCCAGCAGTTACGGGACAGGGGGCGCGGATACGCAGTATTTT,CASSYGTGGADTQYF
TRBJ1-2,TRBV6-5,TRBD1,once,TGTGCCAGCAGTTACTCAGGGGGCAGCTATGGCTACACCTTC,CASSYSGGSYGYTF
TRBJ2-7,TRBV21-1,.,.,TGTGCCAGCAGCAATTACAGGTGGACCTACGAGCAGTACTTC,CASSNYRWTYEQYF
TRBJ1-6,TRBV2,.,.,TGTGCCAGCAGTGAGTCAGCAGTCTATAATTCACCCCTCCACTTT,CASSESAVYNSPLHF
TRBJ2-3,TRBV20-1,.,.,TGCAGTGCTAGAGATTTCCGCGGCCTCACAGATACGCAGTATTTT,CSARDFRGLTDTQYF